This TCR beta chain is from a study of OX40 agonist ivuxolimab in advanced cancers. The wider study: The study treated patients with ivuxolimab, an agonistic anti-OX40 (CD134) antibody. Patients undergoing dose escalation presented with hepatocellular carcinoma, melanoma, renal cell or head and neck cancer. Earlier treatment with anti-PD-1, anti-PD-L1 or anti-CTLA-4 was permitted, and 30% to 40% had received some.

Overall study findings and caveats: Among T cells, CD8+ cells averaged more expanded clones than CD4+ cells.

Looked up from germline, CDR1 is SGHVS and CDR2 is FQNEAQ. V was clipped by 5 bases and J by 15 bases; unmatched bases: 6. The CDR3 extends over 12 amino acids. Measured with immunoSEQ multiplex PCR; TCRdb has only the in-frame clones, and not every one. The sample includes roughly 100,000 clones, about 80% of them seen just once. A word on this clone: What it binds is unknown.

The specimen comprised CD4+ or CD8+ T cells sorted from blood, sampled in a trial of the OX40 agonist ivuxolimab. This sequence was found in an adult with an advanced solid tumor such as melanoma, head and neck, liver or kidney cancer. The V and J genes are TRBV7-8 and TRBJ1-5, with 11 positions matching TRBD1. The CDR3 sequence is CASSGDRGRLHF. The CDR3 region has the DNA TGTGCCAGCAGCGGGGACAGGGGGAGATTGCATTTT. The variable domain in full, with the rest retrieved from reference TRBV7-8 and TRBJ1-5, is GAGVSQSPRYKVAKRGQDVALRCDPISGHVSLFWYQQALGQGPEFLTYFQNEAQLDKSGLPSDRFFAERPEGSVSTLKIQRTQQEDSAVYLCASSGDRGRLHFGDGTRLSIL.